Following are 29 T cell receptor beta chains from one sample sequenced in a study of regulatory T cells in long-lasting Graves disease. In building TCR beta libraries, iRepertoire HTBI primers were used together with Arm-PCR of CDR3 regions. In TCRdb, the multiplex PCR reads were re-called with MiXCR into one record per CDR3 protein. The profile shows 400,000 to 500,000 distinct CDR3 sequences, just under 15% of them singletons. Time point given: newly diagnosed GD, antithyroid drugs for less than 3 months. Making the TCR library involved RNA that had been extracted from PBMCs. In addition, the sample was reused for a study of T cells in Graves' hyperthyroidism and ophthalmopathy.

The input for sequencing was peripheral blood mononuclear cells (PBMCs), taken at new diagnosis, from a patient treated with antithyroid drugs. The origin of the receptors is a young woman with Graves disease.

In its sample, this clonotype was seen many times. The chain combines TRBV9 with TRBJ1-5; the D gene is possibly TRBD1 (6 bases). CDR1 and CDR2 from the germline V gene are SGDLS and YYNGEE. The germline V and J ends were trimmed by 0 bases and 7 bases, with 17 bases remaining between them. The CDR3 extends over 16 amino acids. CDR3 sequence: CASSVDRDNDRQPQHF. CDR3 coding DNA: TGTGCCAGCAGCGTAGACCGGGACAACGATAGGCAGCCCCAGCATTTT.

The table lists this clonotype with many counts. V is TRBV18 and J is TRBJ2-4; the D gene is possibly TRBD1 (5 bases). The CDR3 runs 18 residues. Germline V gives CDR1 KGHSH, CDR2 LQKENI. The germline V and J ends were trimmed by 2 bases and 0 bases, with 17 bases remaining between them. The CDR3 coding sequence is TGTGCCAGCTCACCAAGGAAAGGGGTCTTTCTAGCCAAAAACATTCAGTACTTC. Amino acid sequence: CASSPRKGVFLAKNIQYF.

This clonotype was picked up many times. This chain uses TRBV9 with TRBJ2-7; TRBD1 is a possible D gene (5 bases). Germline CDR1 and CDR2: SGDLS and YYNGEE. The CDR3 runs 15 residues. The V and J ends lost 3 bases and 0 bases respectively, with 13 bases between them. CDR3 residues: CASSAGQALSYEQYF. CDR3 coding DNA: TGTGCCAGCAGCGCAGGACAAGCCCTCTCCTACGAGCAGTACTTC.

This clonotype was seen more than once but under ten times. The V call is TRBV6-2 or TRBV6-3, the J call TRBJ1-5; D uncertain. The CDR3 runs 12 residues. Trimming pared 2 bases from V and 6 bases from J, leaving 5 bases between. The germline CDR1 and CDR2 sequences are MNHEY and SVGEGT. Written as DNA, the CDR3 is TGTGCCAGCAGTTACCCGGTTCAGCCCCAGCATTTT. It yields the protein CASSYPVQPQHF.

In this sample, this clonotype turned up many times. The chain carries TRBV18 and TRBJ1-1; D unresolved. Per germline, CDR1 KGHSH and CDR2 LQKENI. V was clipped by 3 bases and J by 1 base, with 9 bases between them. The CDR3 covers 14 residues. This CDR3 is CASSPRKSNTEAFF. CDR3 sequence (DNA): TGTGCCAGCTCACCTCGGAAATCGAACACTGAAGCTTTCTTT. Based on the CDR3 plus reference TRBV18 and TRBJ1-1, the full variable domain is NAGVMQNPRHLVRRRGQEARLRCSPMKGHSHVYWYRQLPEEGLKFMVYLQKENIIDESGMPKERFSAEFPKEGPSILRIQQVVRGDSAAYFCASSPRKSNTEAFFGQGTRLTVV.

This clonotype came up many times. The rearrangement uses TRBV4-1 and TRBJ2-7; D unclear. The CDR3 covers 13 residues. The V gene lost 2 bases and the J gene lost 5 bases, with 10 bases spanning the gap. CDR1 and CDR2 (germline): MGHRA, YSYEKL. The CDR3 nucleotides read TGCGCCAGCAGCCAAAGTGGGTGGGACGAGCAGTACTTC. It yields the protein CASSQSGWDEQYF.

This clonotype appeared a few times. A much bigger clone sits one base away, suggesting this may be a read error. The CDR3 spells CAWRGNTEAFF. The CDR3 DNA sequence: TGTGCCTGGAGGGGGAACACTGAAGCTTTCTTT. V is TRBV30 and J is TRBJ1-1; D remains ambiguous. Germline-derived CDR1 and CDR2 are GTSNPN and SVGIG (reference sequence). The CDR3 covers 11 residues. V lost 3 bases to trimming and J lost 1 base, with 3 bases between them.

This clonotype came up many times. V usage is TRBV28 and J usage is TRBJ1-5; D gene ambiguous. The CDR3 runs to 14 residues. From germline, CDR1 is MDHEN and CDR2 SYDVKM. Trimming left V 3 bases short and J 5 bases short, with 11 bases between. CDR3 residues: CASSFRSVHQPQHF. In DNA form, the CDR3 reads TGTGCCAGCAGTTTTAGGTCAGTCCATCAGCCCCAGCATTTT.

This clonotype has a count of ten or more. The chain combines TRBV20-1 with TRBJ2-7; D not certain. Germline V gene lookup returns CDR1 DFQATT and CDR2 SNEGSKA (reference sequence). V gave up 1 base and J gave up 3 bases, with 10 bases separating them. The CDR3 spans 13 residues. CDR3 residues: CSARVTGIYEQYF. Written as DNA, the CDR3 is TGCAGTGCTAGAGTAACGGGCATCTACGAGCAGTACTTC.

The table lists this clonotype with a few counts. The chain employs TRBV30 and TRBJ1-6; D call uncertain. This CDR3 is built from 14 residues. The V and J ends lost 1 base and 7 bases respectively, with 11 bases between them. Germline-derived CDR1 and CDR2 are GTSNPN and SVGIG (reference sequence). Written as DNA, the CDR3 is TGTGCCTGGAGTGCAGCCGGTGGAAATTCACCCCTCCACTTT. This gives the protein CAWSAAGGNSPLHF.

This clonotype showed up many times. The rearrangement links TRBV6-2 or TRBV6-3 to TRBJ2-3; D might be TRBD1 (7 bases). Germline V gene sequence: CDR1 MNHEY, CDR2 SVGEGT. V was cut by 6 bases and J by 7 bases, with 23 bases left in between. CDR3 size: 16 residues. CDR3 in DNA: TGTGCCAGCAGAGCAGGGGGACTCCCTGACCTCTATACGCAGTATTTT. Its translation: CASRAGGLPDLYTQYF.

The chain uses TRBV30 and TRBJ2-3, with D perhaps being TRBD1 or TRBD2 (5 bases each). Germline V CDR1 and CDR2: GTSNPN, SVGIG (reference sequence). Trimming removed 2 bases from V and 2 bases from J, with 8 bases in between. The CDR3 spans 13 residues. The CDR3 DNA reads as TGTGCCTGGAGTAGGGACCACACAGATACGCAGTATTTT. This translates into CAWSRDHTDTQYF.

The V and J genes are TRBV20-1 and TRBJ1-6, with D perhaps matching TRBD1 (5 bases). The CDR3 is made up of 15 amino acids. Germline V lookup: CDR1 DFQATT, CDR2 SNEGSKA (reference sequence). V lost 1 base and J lost 8, with 15 bases in between. The CDR3 bases are TGCAGTGCTAGAGCGTGGGCAGGGATCGATTCACCCCTCCACTTT. It encodes CSARAWAGIDSPLHF.

CDR3: CAWSVLYSGANVLTF. In DNA form, the CDR3 reads TGTGCCTGGAGTGTACTCTACTCTGGGGCCAACGTCCTGACTTTC. This sequence joins TRBV30 and TRBJ2-6, with D uncertain. Germline V gene sequence: CDR1 GTSNPN, CDR2 SVGIG (reference sequence). The CDR3 has 15 residues. Trimming cost V 0 bases and J 0 bases, with 6 bases left between them.

This clonotype showed up many times. The V gene is TRBV3-1, the J gene TRBJ2-7, with D perhaps matching TRBD2 (6 bases). V dropped 0 bases and J dropped 2 bases, with 11 bases sitting between them. The CDR3 runs 15 residues. Per germline, CDR1 LGHDT and CDR2 YNNKEL (reference sequence). CDR3 loop: CASSQDGDFPYEQYF. The CDR3 coding sequence is TGTGCCAGCAGCCAAGACGGGGACTTTCCCTACGAGCAGTACTTC.

This clonotype was recorded a few times. The chain links TRBV4-1 to TRBJ1-5; D gene uncertain. Germline values: CDR1 MGHRA, CDR2 YSYEKL. V was clipped by 0 bases and J by 3 bases, with 9 bases between them. The CDR3 has 15 amino acids. CDR3 residues: CASSQEPELNQPQHF. CDR3 nucleotides: TGCGCCAGCAGCCAAGAGCCCGAACTCAATCAGCCCCAGCATTTT.

This clonotype was detected many times. This chain connects TRBV2 to TRBJ1-1; D is undetermined. CDR1 is SNHLY, CDR2 FYNNEI, per germline. Trimming stripped 4 bases from V and 3 bases from J, with 15 bases between. The CDR3 runs 15 residues. DNA for the CDR3: TGTGCCAGCAGTGCCCGTGCAGACGGACACACTGAAGCTTTCTTT. This sequence encodes CASSARADGHTEAFF.

The sample holds many counts of this clonotype. The J gene is TRBJ2-3, the V gene TRBV10-3; D is perhaps TRBD2 (6 bases). This CDR3 has 13 residues. The ends were cut back, 6 bases at V and 5 bases at J, with 12 bases in the middle. Germline loops: CDR1 ENHRY, CDR2 SYGVKD. The CDR3 DNA reads as TGTGCCATCAGCCCGGGAGCAGAAGATACGCAGTATTTT. This codes for CAISPGAEDTQYF.

At least ten counts were recorded for this clonotype. The rearrangement joins TRBV10-2 to TRBJ1-5; D remains ambiguous. The germline V gene has CDR1 WSHSY and CDR2 SAAADI. The CDR3 runs 14 residues. Trimming cost V 7 bases and J 3 bases, with 13 bases left between them. CDR3 bases: TGCGCCAGCAAGAGCCACGGCAACAATCAGCCCCAGCATTTT. Amino acids: CASKSHGNNQPQHF.

This chain links TRBV12-3 or TRBV12-4 with TRBJ1-5; TRBD1 matches at 7 bases. V lost 7 bases to trimming and J lost 11 bases; unmatched junction nucleotides: 17. The CDR3 length is 15 residues. CDR3 loop: CASKGDRDSPESQHF. For the CDR3, the DNA is TGTGCCAGCAAAGGGGACCGGGACAGTCCCGAGTCCCAGCATTTT.

The chain recombines TRBV6-2 or TRBV6-3 with TRBJ2-7, with D perhaps TRBD2 (6 bases). Germline V CDR1 and CDR2: MNHEY, SVGEGT. V was trimmed by 8 bases and J by 6 bases, leaving 17 bases between them. CDR3 length: 13 amino acids. CDR3 residues: CASSPGDVGEQYF. The CDR3 nucleotides are TGTGCCAGCTCCCCGGGGGACGTGGGCGAGCAGTACTTC.

This clonotype has a count of ten or more. This chain links TRBV5-1 with TRBJ1-1, with no clear D. The germline V gene has CDR1 SGHRS and CDR2 YFSETQ. Deletions cut 6 bases from V and 4 bases from J, with 16 bases between. This CDR3 is built from 14 residues. In DNA, the CDR3 is TGCGCCAGCACCGATAACCCGGAGGTCACTGAAGCTTTCTTT. Translation: CASTDNPEVTEAFF.

The gene calls are TRBV5-1 and TRBJ2-2; D gene unclear. The CDR3 is 15 amino acids. V dropped 0 bases and J dropped 6 bases, with 12 bases sitting between them. Germline V gene lookup returns CDR1 SGHRS and CDR2 YFSETQ. CDR3 protein: CASSLAESASGELFF. The CDR3 DNA is TGCGCCAGCAGCTTGGCAGAGTCGGCTTCCGGGGAGCTGTTTTTT.

This clonotype was picked up many times. The chain recombines TRBV12-5 with TRBJ1-1; D not certain. Germline V gene sequence: CDR1 LGHNT, CDR2 FRNRAP. The CDR3 contains 12 residues. V lost 4 bases and J 8 bases, leaving 11 bases between the germline ends. CDR3 amino acids: CASGSTLQEAFF. CDR3 sequence (DNA): TGTGCTAGTGGTTCAACCCTCCAAGAAGCTTTCTTT. Full variable domain (missing parts from reference TRBV12-5 and TRBJ1-1): DARVTQTPRHKVTEMGQEVTMRCQPILGHNTVFWYRQTMMQGLELLAYFRNRAPLDDSGMPKDRFSAEMPDATLATLKIQPSEPRDSAVYFCASGSTLQEAFFGQGTRLTVV.

Notes on this clonotype: Without the conserved terminal phenylalanine or tryptophan, this CDR3 likely stems from a read error. The V call is TRBV29-1, the J call TRBJ1-1, with 7 bases lining up with TRBD1. Germline values: CDR1 SQVTM, CDR2 ANQGSEA. The CDR3 covers 13 residues. Unmatched junction bases numbered 9, after V lost 6 bases and J lost 5 bases. The CDR3 region is CSVLTYRGTEAFS. The CDR3 DNA is TGCAGCGTCTTAACCTACAGGGGAACTGAAGCTTTCTCT.

The chain combines TRBV10-3 with TRBJ1-1, with no clear D. The V gene lost 9 bases and the J gene lost 1 base, with 9 bases spanning the gap. Germline V gene data show CDR1 as ENHRY and CDR2 as SYGVKD. The CDR3 is 12 residues long. The DNA for the CDR3 is TGTGCCATTCAGGAGGGGAACACTGAAGCTTTCTTT. It codes for CAIQEGNTEAFF.

This clonotype came up many times. This chain connects TRBV6-1 to TRBJ2-4; D is tentatively TRBD1 or TRBD2 (7 bases each). This CDR3 has 18 residues. V shed 3 bases and J shed 3 bases, with 21 bases lying between them. From germline, CDR1 is MNHNS and CDR2 SASEGT. CDR3 coding DNA: TGTGCCAGCAGTGACGCACGGGGGGCAGGGGGAAGCAAAAACATTCAGTACTTC. It is translated as CASSDARGAGGSKNIQYF.

Comments on this clonotype: This may be a read error, as it is one base from a much larger clone. This chain uses TRBV6-1 with TRBJ2-5; D uncertain. Germline CDR1 MNHNS, CDR2 SASEGT. This CDR3 region has 12 residues. The CDR3 loop is CVSINLTGTQYF. The CDR3 nucleotides are TGTGTCAGCATCAACCTCACCGGGACCCAGTACTTC.

This rearrangement joins TRBV6-1 to TRBJ1-1; 11 bases align to TRBD1. Germline assignment: CDR1 MNHNS and CDR2 SASEGT. The trim removed 5 bases at V and 5 bases at J, leaving 4 bases unmatched. This CDR3 is 14 amino acids long. The CDR3 nucleotides read TGTGCCAGCAGTACCCGGGACAGGGGGACTGAAGCTTTCTTT. Amino acids: CASSTRDRGTEAFF.